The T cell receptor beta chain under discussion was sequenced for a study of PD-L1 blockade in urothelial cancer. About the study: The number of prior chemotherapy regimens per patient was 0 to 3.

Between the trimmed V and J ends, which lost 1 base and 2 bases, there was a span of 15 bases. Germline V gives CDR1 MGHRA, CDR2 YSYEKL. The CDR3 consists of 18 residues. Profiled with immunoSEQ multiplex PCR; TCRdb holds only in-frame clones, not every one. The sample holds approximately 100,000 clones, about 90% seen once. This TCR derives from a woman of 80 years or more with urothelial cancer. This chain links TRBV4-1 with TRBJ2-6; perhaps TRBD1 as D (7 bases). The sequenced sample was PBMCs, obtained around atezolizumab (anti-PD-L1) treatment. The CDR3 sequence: CASSQVLVRGAGANVLTF. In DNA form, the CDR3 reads TGCGCCAGCAGCCAAGTCTTGGTCAGGGGGGCTGGGGCCAACGTCCTGACTTTC.